This TCR beta chain was sequenced for a study of CD8+ T cells in alopecia areata. RNA was isolated and reverse transcribed to cDNA, the sequencing template. Sequenced by immunoSEQ multiplex PCR; TCRdb stores in-frame clones only, minus some. The sample shows about 98,000 clones, roughly two fifths of them seen only once. In germline, CDR1 is LGHNA, CDR2 YNFKEQ. With 0 bases removed from V and 10 bases from J, the gap between germline ends came to 13 bases. This CDR3 is 14 amino acids long. Material: CD4+ T cells sorted from blood. V is TRBV4-2 and J is TRBJ2-1; TRBD2 is a possible D gene (6 bases). The TCR sequence derives from a human donor with alopecia areata. The CDR3 loop is CASSQDRGAGEQFF. The DNA of the CDR3 is TGTGCCAGCAGCCAAGATCGCGGGGCGGGCGAGCAGTTCTTC.